This T cell receptor beta chain derives from a study of shared clonotypes between healthy human individuals. Study-wide findings and caveats: In having few donors, the study represented limited genetic and exposure-history diversity.

There are 16 residues in the CDR3. V lost 2 bases to trimming and J lost 5 bases, with 19 bases between them. Germline CDR1 and CDR2: LNHNV and YYDKDF (reference sequence). This clone has just a few counts. Its antigen is currently unknown. Profiled with immunoSEQ multiplex PCR; TCRdb holds only in-frame clones, not every one. The data hold hundreds of thousands of clones, with 73% observed a single time. Specimen: memory CD4+ T cells sorted from blood. Subset specified: CD45RA-negative fraction. The V call is TRBV15, the J call TRBJ2-7; possible D gene TRBD1, 8 bases. The receptor was derived from a woman aged 30 to 39 in good health. The CDR3 spells CATSRLAGAGGHEQYF. The CDR3 DNA follows: TGTGCCACCAGCAGACTGGCGGGGGCAGGGGGCCACGAGCAGTACTTC.